These T cell receptor beta chains were read from a single sample in a study of OX40 agonist ivuxolimab in advanced cancers. Clones were read by immunoSEQ multiplex PCR, and TCRdb kept only the in-frame ones, dropping some. The repertoire holds more than 11,000 clones, 65% to 85% seen once, with around 20% in the top ten. This sample comprised CD4+ or CD8+ T cells sorted from blood, obtained in a trial of the OX40 agonist ivuxolimab. These receptors were taken from an adult with an advanced solid tumor such as melanoma, head and neck, liver or kidney cancer. Both conserved end residues are part of each CDR3. Only some rows state a clone size, as once, few, many or a class for expanded clones.

size: NA; V: TRBV5-1; J: TRBJ2-5; CDR3: CASSSGPPNGQETQYF
size: NA; V: TRBV9; J: TRBJ2-1; CDR3: CASSPGNEQFF
size: NA; V: TRBV5-4; J: TRBJ1-1; CDR3: CASSYGQTEAFF
size: medium-sized; V: TRBV6-5; J: TRBJ2-3; CDR3: CASSYSISGSDTQYF
size: NA; V: TRBV15; J: TRBJ1-1; CDR3: CATSRGEANTEAFF
size: NA; V: TRBV7-6; J: TRBJ2-1; CDR3: CASSLVGSGRGSYNEQFF
size: NA; V: TRBV7-2; J: TRBJ2-5; CDR3: CASSLPMKETQYF
size: NA; V: TRBV7-4; J: TRBJ2-5; CDR3: CASSLELAGETQYF
size: NA; V: TRBV5-6; J: TRBJ2-5; CDR3: CASSLEEETQYF
size: NA; V: TRBV5-4; J: TRBJ2-3; CDR3: CASSPGTSGREFTDTQYF
size: medium-sized; V: TRBV9; J: TRBJ2-2; CDR3: CASSANPGGETNTGELFF
size: NA; V: TRBV7-9; J: TRBJ2-1; CDR3: CASSLVRGSKDEQFF
size: NA; V: TRBV9; J: TRBJ2-5; CDR3: CASSVEGLAGQETQYF
size: NA; V: TRBV7-8; J: TRBJ1-4; CDR3: CASSSDLSPRGKLFF
size: NA; V: TRBV5-6; J: TRBJ1-1; CDR3: CASSLSREGAFF
size: once; V: TRBV9; J: TRBJ2-1; CDR3: CASSAPGRPFGEQFF
size: NA; V: TRBV9; J: TRBJ2-1; CDR3: CASTAGGGRGEQFF
size: NA; V: TRBV5-4; J: TRBJ1-1; CDR3: CASSLGKVGLGTEAFF
size: NA; V: TRBV4-2; J: TRBJ2-7; CDR3: CASSQDIGGTSGMYEQYF
size: medium-sized; V: TRBV19; J: TRBJ2-7; CDR3: CASSIEWRGHSYEQYF
size: NA; V: TRBV12-5; J: TRBJ2-2; CDR3: CASGILGGRTGELFF
size: NA; V: TRBV9; J: TRBJ1-1; CDR3: CASTITEGAEAFF
size: NA; V: TRBV7-6; J: TRBJ2-1; CDR3: CASSLMAGSLFNEQFF
size: NA; V: TRBV4-1; J: TRBJ2-5; CDR3: CASSQVASSGSHTQETQYF
size: few; V: TRBV9; J: TRBJ1-3; CDR3: CASSVAGGYSGNTIYF
size: NA; V: TRBV7-9; J: TRBJ1-4; CDR3: CASSPGSNEKLFF
size: NA; V: TRBV9; J: TRBJ2-5; CDR3: CASSVGGHDQETQYF
size: NA; V: TRBV2; J: TRBJ2-7; CDR3: CASSWTSGSSYEQYF
size: NA; V: TRBV6-6; J: TRBJ2-7; CDR3: CASSPTGTGSYEQYF
size: NA; V: TRBV7-2; J: TRBJ1-2; CDR3: CASSLGPPSYGYTF
size: NA; V: TRBV10-3; J: TRBJ1-2; CDR3: CAISGTQSYGYTF
size: NA; V: TRBV30; J: TRBJ1-4; CDR3: CAWSVGGGKLFF
size: NA; V: TRBV10-1; J: TRBJ2-7; CDR3: CASSEPGSSYEQYF
size: NA; V: TRBV7-9; J: TRBJ2-3; CDR3: CASSIDTFRSTDTQYF
size: NA; V: TRBV30; J: TRBJ2-2; CDR3: CAWQFSATTGELFF
size: NA; V: TRBV5-4; J: TRBJ1-5; CDR3: CASSPRQGAVQPQHF
size: NA; V: TRBV6-4; J: TRBJ2-5; CDR3: CASSHLGERWETQYF
size: NA; V: TRBV5-6; J: TRBJ2-7; CDR3: CASSTGREQYF
size: NA; V: TRBV10-2; J: TRBJ2-1; CDR3: CASRPGPIHSYNEQFF
size: NA; V: TRBV4-3; J: TRBJ2-5; CDR3: CASSLGGEISETQYF
size: NA; V: TRBV11-3; J: TRBJ2-7; CDR3: CASSPGDGTYEQYF
size: NA; V: TRBV7-3; J: TRBJ1-3; CDR3: CASSLDGSSGNTIYF
size: NA; V: TRBV7-6; J: TRBJ2-1; CDR3: CASSMGGGNEQFF
size: NA; V: TRBV29-1; J: TRBJ2-1; CDR3: CSVAGITYNEQFF
size: NA; V: TRBV28; J: TRBJ1-4; CDR3: CASSSGTGPNEKLFF
size: NA; V: TRBV4-3; J: TRBJ2-7; CDR3: CASSRGTSGTYEQYF
size: NA; V: TRBV7-9; J: TRBJ2-5; CDR3: CASSLGQGEVRETQYF
size: medium-sized; V: TRBV12-5; J: TRBJ2-2; CDR3: CASGTASNTGELFF
size: NA; V: TRBV7-3; J: TRBJ2-2; CDR3: CASSQTSGPGELFF
size: NA; V: TRBV19; J: TRBJ1-1; CDR3: CASSNGRDAFF
size: NA; V: TRBV6-5; J: TRBJ2-7; CDR3: CASSYSGWGSYEQYF